Sequencing of this TCR beta chain was carried out in a study of Graves' ophthalmopathy and Graves' hyperthyroidism. Study details: Absence of ophthalmopathy within 18 months of follow-up defined stable hyperthyroidism.

Study-wide findings and caveats: Blood repertoires reportedly contained most expanded thyroid clonotypes above 0.001 frequency. A model built from 13 signatures distinguished ophthalmopathy from stable hyperthyroidism with about 86% sensitivity and 70% to 84% specificity.

Amplified material comprised TCR beta CDR3 regions derived from RNA transcripts. First-round RT-PCR with HTBI primers preceded a second-round multiplex PCR. Using its own MiXCR run on the multiplex PCR reads, TCRdb lists one record per CDR3 protein. The sample carries around 1,000,000 distinct CDR3 sequences, less than 45% recorded once. Comments on this clonotype: The antigen is undetermined.

The sequenced sample consisted of peripheral blood or thyroid tissue (not recorded which). The sequence was collected from an adult man with Graves' hyperthyroidism.

CDR3 region: CSARPVLDSVETQYF. The CDR3 coding sequence is TGCAGTGCCAGGCCGGTCTTAGACTCAGTAGAGACCCAGTACTTC. V is TRBV20-1 and J is TRBJ2-5; no reliable D call. There are 15 residues in the CDR3. The V end was cut by 6 bases, the J end by 4 bases, with 21 bases between. Germline V gene sequence: CDR1 DFQATT, CDR2 SNEGSKA (reference sequence).